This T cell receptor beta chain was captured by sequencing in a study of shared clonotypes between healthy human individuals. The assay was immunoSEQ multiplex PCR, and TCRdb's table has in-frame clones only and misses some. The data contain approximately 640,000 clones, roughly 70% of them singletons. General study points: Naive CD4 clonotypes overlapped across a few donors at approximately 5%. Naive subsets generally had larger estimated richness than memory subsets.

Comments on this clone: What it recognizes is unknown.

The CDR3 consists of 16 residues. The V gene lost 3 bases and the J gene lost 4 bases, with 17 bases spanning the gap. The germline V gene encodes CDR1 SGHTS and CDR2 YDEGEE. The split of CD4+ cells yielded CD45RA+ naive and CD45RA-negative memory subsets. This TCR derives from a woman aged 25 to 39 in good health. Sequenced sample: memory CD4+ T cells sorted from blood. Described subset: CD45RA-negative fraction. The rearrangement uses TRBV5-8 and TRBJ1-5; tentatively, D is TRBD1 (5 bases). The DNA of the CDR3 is TGTGCCAGCAGCTATCATCCGAGGGGCTCAAATCAGCCCCAGCATTTT. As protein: CASSYHPRGSNQPQHF.